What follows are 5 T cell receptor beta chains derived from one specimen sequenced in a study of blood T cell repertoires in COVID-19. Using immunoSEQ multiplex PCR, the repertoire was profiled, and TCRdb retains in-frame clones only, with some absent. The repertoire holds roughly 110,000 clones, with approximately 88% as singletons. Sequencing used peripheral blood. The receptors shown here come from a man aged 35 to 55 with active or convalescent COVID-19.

The CDR3 DNA reads TGTGCCAGTAGTATGACCCCCGGGGACGAGCAGTACTTC. Its protein is CASSMTPGDEQYF. This sequence joins TRBV19 and TRBJ2-7, with D perhaps TRBD2 (5 bases). In germline, CDR1 is LNHDA, CDR2 SQIVND (reference sequence). The CDR3 contains 13 residues. Trimming shortened V by 3 bases and J by 5 bases, and 11 bases separated the two germline ends. Based on the CDR3 plus reference TRBV19 and TRBJ2-7, the full variable domain is DGGITQSPKYLFRKEGQNVTLSCEQNLNHDAMYWYRQDPGQGLRLIYYSQIVNDFQKGDIAEGYSVSREKKESFPLTVTSAQKNPTAFYLCASSMTPGDEQYFGPGTRLTVT.

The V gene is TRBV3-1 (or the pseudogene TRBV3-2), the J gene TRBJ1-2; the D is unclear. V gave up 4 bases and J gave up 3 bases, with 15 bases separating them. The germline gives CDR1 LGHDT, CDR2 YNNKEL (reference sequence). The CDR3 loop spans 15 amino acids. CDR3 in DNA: TGTGCCAGCAGCCCGTCCGCCTCCCGGGACTATGGCTACACCTTC. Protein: CASSPSASRDYGYTF.

This chain's CDR3 is CASSRRGPRNTEAFF. The DNA of the CDR3 is TGTGCCAGCAGCCGGCGAGGCCCGAGGAACACTGAAGCTTTCTTT. The chain combines TRBV6-8 with TRBJ1-1; D is ambiguous. V lost 6 bases and J lost 1, with 15 bases in between. Germline values: CDR1 MNHGY, CDR2 SAAAGT. The CDR3 has 15 amino acids.

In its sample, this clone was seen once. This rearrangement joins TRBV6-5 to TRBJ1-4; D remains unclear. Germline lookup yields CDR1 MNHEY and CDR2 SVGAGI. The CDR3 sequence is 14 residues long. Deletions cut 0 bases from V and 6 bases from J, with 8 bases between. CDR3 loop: CASSYSSSYEKLFF. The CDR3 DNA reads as TGTGCCAGCAGTTACTCGAGTAGCTATGAAAAACTGTTTTTT.

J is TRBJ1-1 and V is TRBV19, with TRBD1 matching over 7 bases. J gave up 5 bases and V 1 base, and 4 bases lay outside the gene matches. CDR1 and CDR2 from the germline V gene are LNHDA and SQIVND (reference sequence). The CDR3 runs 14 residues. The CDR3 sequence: CASSIGGGRTEAFF. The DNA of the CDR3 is TGTGCCAGTAGTATAGGAGGGGGCCGGACTGAAGCTTTCTTT.